Described below is a single T cell receptor beta chain sequence and its context. What it binds is not known. The treatment here: some 20 received Ad26.COV2.S at low or high dose, single or two shots; about five received placebo; per-sample allocation not given. Repertoires come from day 63 after the first vaccine or placebo injection. The sample belongs to a study of Ad26.COV2.S vaccination and SARS-CoV-2 variants. The CDR3 has 13 amino acids. Germline V CDR1 and CDR2: SGHTA, FQGNSA. The V end lost 7 bases, the J end lost 4 bases, and 11 bases lay between the germline ends. Study observations and caveats: Post-vaccination breadth of spike-specific CD8+ and CD4+ T cell responses was reportedly substantial. Comparability of non-spike TCR breadth was observed across vaccine and placebo recipients.

Clones were sequenced by immunoSEQ multiplex PCR, and TCRdb holds only the in-frame ones, with some missing. The profile shows about 480,000 clones, around 88% of them singletons. Sequencing was performed on peripheral blood, taken in a trial of Ad26.COV2.S vaccine versus placebo. The receptor comes from a person aged 18-60 years who received the Ad26.COV2.S COVID-19 vaccine or a placebo. This sequence joins TRBV7-2 and TRBJ2-1; D ambiguous. As DNA, the CDR3 is TGTGCCAGCACCGACGGTACGTACAATGAGCAGTTCTTC. This gives the protein CASTDGTYNEQFF.